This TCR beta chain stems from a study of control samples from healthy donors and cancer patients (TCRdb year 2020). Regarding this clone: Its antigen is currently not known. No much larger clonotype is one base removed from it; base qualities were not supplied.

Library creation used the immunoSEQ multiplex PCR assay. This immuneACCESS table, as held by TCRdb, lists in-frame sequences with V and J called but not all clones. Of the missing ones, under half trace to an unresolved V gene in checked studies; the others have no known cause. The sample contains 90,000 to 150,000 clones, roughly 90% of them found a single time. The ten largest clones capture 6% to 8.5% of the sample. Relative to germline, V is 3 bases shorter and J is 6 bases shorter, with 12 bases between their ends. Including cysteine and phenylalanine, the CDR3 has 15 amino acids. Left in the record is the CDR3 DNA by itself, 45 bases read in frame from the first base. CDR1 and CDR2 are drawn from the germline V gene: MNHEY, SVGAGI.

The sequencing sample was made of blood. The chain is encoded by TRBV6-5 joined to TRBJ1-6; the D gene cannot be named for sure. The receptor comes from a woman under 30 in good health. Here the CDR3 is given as CASSYTSPINSPLHF. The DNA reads TGTGCCAGCAGTTATACCTCTCCAATTAATTCACCCCTCCACTTT.